Below are 4 T cell receptor beta chains sequenced from a single sample in a study of cytomegalovirus exposure and HLA in healthy donors. 60 Vbeta and 13 Jbeta primers were used in PCR. The table came from immunoSEQ multiplex PCR; TCRdb's copy has only in-frame clones and leaves some out. Among about 150,000 clones, about two thirds were seen once, and the ten largest hold 2.1%. The sequenced sample consisted of PBMCs. The receptors come from a middle-aged man in good health and CMV-seronegative.

The chain is built from TRBV30 and TRBJ1-2; the match to TRBD1 covers 8 bases. Germline CDR1 GTSNPN, CDR2 SVGIG (reference sequence). The CDR3 has 13 amino acids. The ends lost 5 bases at V and 3 bases at J; junction bases unmatched: 5. The CDR3 is CAWAGTGDYGYTF. CDR3 coding DNA: TGTGCCTGGGCCGGGACAGGAGACTATGGCTACACCTTC.

This clone was seen a handful of times. This rearrangement joins TRBV5-1 to TRBJ2-7; a possible D gene is TRBD1 (6 bases). This CDR3 is built from 13 residues. Trimming took 3 bases from V and 6 from J, leaving 13 bases between them. Germline values: CDR1 SGHRS, CDR2 YFSETQ. The CDR3 DNA reads as TGCGCCAGCAGCTCACAGGGAAATAGCGAGCAGTACTTC. Amino acid sequence: CASSSQGNSEQYF.

The sample holds a few counts of this clone. The V gene is TRBV2, the J gene TRBJ1-1; D not certain. The germline CDR1 and CDR2 sequences are SNHLY and FYNNEI. Trimming shortened V by 6 bases and J by 0 bases, and 11 bases separated the two germline ends. The length of the CDR3 is 14 residues. Here the CDR3 reads CASSRQTVNTEAFF. Here the CDR3 DNA reads TGTGCCAGCAGCAGACAAACCGTGAACACTGAAGCTTTCTTT.

V is TRBV6-5 and J is TRBJ1-2, with 8 bases fitting TRBD1. The junction had 7 bases not matched to a gene; V was cut back by 2 bases and J by 14 bases. The V gene's germline CDR1 is MNHEY and CDR2 SVGAGI. The CDR3 covers 12 residues. CDR3 loop: CASSYRTGPGTF. In DNA form, the CDR3 reads TGTGCCAGCAGTTACCGGACAGGGCCGGGGACCTTC.